These T cell receptor beta chains were read from a single sample in a study of OX40 agonist ivuxolimab in advanced cancers. Assay used: immunoSEQ multiplex PCR; TCRdb lists only in-frame clones, some missing. The sample records 75,000 to 100,000 clones, under 95% being singletons. The specimen was CD4+ or CD8+ T cells sorted from blood, collected in a trial of the OX40 agonist ivuxolimab. These receptors were collected from an adult with an advanced solid tumor such as melanoma, head and neck, liver or kidney cancer. Both conserved end residues are part of each CDR3. D genes are given only for firm matches. Clone size, where shown, is once, few, many, or a class for clones that have expanded.

CDR3 DNA: TGTGCCAGCAGTTTTGGACTAGCGGGGAAAGAGACCCAGTACTTC; CDR3 protein: CASSFGLAGKETQYF; J gene: TRBJ2-5; V gene: TRBV11-2; D gene: TRBD2; clone size: .
CDR3 DNA: TGTGCCAGCAGCCCGCGACTAGCGGGAGTGGGGGAGCAGTACTTC; CDR3 protein: CASSPRLAGVGEQYF; J gene: TRBJ2-7; V gene: TRBV4-2; D gene: TRBD2; clone size: .
CDR3 DNA: TGTGCCAGTCGACTGGCGGAGACCCAGTACTTC; CDR3 protein: CASRLAETQYF; J gene: TRBJ2-5; V gene: TRBV6-5; D gene: .; clone size: .
CDR3 DNA: TGTGCCAGCTCCTTCGAGTATAATTCACCCCTCCACTTT; CDR3 protein: CASSFEYNSPLHF; J gene: TRBJ1-6; V gene: TRBV27; D gene: .; clone size: .
CDR3 DNA: TGCGCCAGCAGCTTGGGCCCAAATTCCCGGGACAGATCTTACACCATATATTTT; CDR3 protein: CASSLGPNSRDRSYTIYF; J gene: TRBJ1-3; V gene: TRBV5-1; D gene: TRBD1; clone size: .
CDR3 DNA: TGTGCCAGCAGTCCACGGACCTCCGCGAACACTGAAGCTTTCTTT; CDR3 protein: CASSPRTSANTEAFF; J gene: TRBJ1-1; V gene: TRBV6-1; D gene: .; clone size: .
CDR3 DNA: TGTGCCAGCAGCAAAAGTGGGGGTGATGTTCAGTACTTC; CDR3 protein: CASSKSGGDVQYF; J gene: TRBJ2-4; V gene: TRBV21-1; D gene: .; clone size: .
CDR3 DNA: TGCGCCAGCAGCTCCCTTGAGCGGGGCCCGAACACCGGGGAGCTGTTTTTT; CDR3 protein: CASSSLERGPNTGELFF; J gene: TRBJ2-2; V gene: TRBV5-1; D gene: TRBD2; clone size: .
CDR3 DNA: TGCAGTGCTCAAACAGGGGATACGCAGTATTTT; CDR3 protein: CSAQTGDTQYF; J gene: TRBJ2-3; V gene: TRBV20-1; D gene: .; clone size: .
CDR3 DNA: TGTGCCAGCAGCCAAGGGACTAGCGGGGGTAGGGCCTACAATGAGCAGTTCTTC; CDR3 protein: CASSQGTSGGRAYNEQFF; J gene: TRBJ2-1; V gene: TRBV7-2; D gene: TRBD2; clone size: .
CDR3 DNA: TGCGCCAGCAGCCCAGCCCAGGGTGAGCAGTACTTC; CDR3 protein: CASSPAQGEQYF; J gene: TRBJ2-7; V gene: TRBV4-3; D gene: .; clone size: .
CDR3 DNA: TGCAGCGTTGAAGAAGGGGGGGCTCATGGCTACACCTTC; CDR3 protein: CSVEEGGAHGYTF; J gene: TRBJ1-2; V gene: TRBV29-1; D gene: .; clone size: .
CDR3 DNA: TGCGCCAGCAGCTCGGGGGGACTAGCGGGCGCCTTCTCCTACGAGCAGTACTTC; CDR3 protein: CASSSGGLAGAFSYEQYF; J gene: TRBJ2-7; V gene: TRBV5-1; D gene: TRBD2; clone size: .
CDR3 DNA: TGTGCCAGCAGCAAAAACTCGAACACTGAAGCTTTCTTT; CDR3 protein: CASSKNSNTEAFF; J gene: TRBJ1-1; V gene: TRBV13; D gene: .; clone size: .
CDR3 DNA: TGTGCCAGCAGTTTATTAAGTATGAACACTGAAGCTTTCTTT; CDR3 protein: CASSLLSMNTEAFF; J gene: TRBJ1-1; V gene: TRBV27; D gene: .; clone size: .
CDR3 DNA: TGTGCCAGCAGTTACAGGGCTGTCAGCAATCAGCCCCAGCATTTT; CDR3 protein: CASSYRAVSNQPQHF; J gene: TRBJ1-5; V gene: TRBV27; D gene: .; clone size: .
CDR3 DNA: TGTGCCAGCAGTTCCCCTATTATCGGGAGGACTGAAGCTTTCTTT; CDR3 protein: CASSSPIIGRTEAFF; J gene: TRBJ1-1; V gene: TRBV27; D gene: .; clone size: .
CDR3 DNA: TGTGCCAGCAGCGTAGGTTACGGCCGGGAGCTGTTTTTT; CDR3 protein: CASSVGYGRELFF; J gene: TRBJ2-2; V gene: TRBV9; D gene: .; clone size: .
CDR3 DNA: TGTGCCAGTAGTATGGGAATCGGCCTCCACTTT; CDR3 protein: CASSMGIGLHF; J gene: TRBJ1-6; V gene: TRBV19; D gene: .; clone size: .
CDR3 DNA: TGTGCCAGCAGGGTAATAGCGGGGGTGGATAGGGAGCAGTTCTTC; CDR3 protein: CASRVIAGVDREQFF; J gene: TRBJ2-1; V gene: TRBV27; D gene: TRBD2; clone size: .
CDR3 DNA: TGTGCCAGCAGTACCCCCTGGGGTGGAAGCGGGACTCAAACCTACGAGCAGTACTTC; CDR3 protein: CASSTPWGGSGTQTYEQYF; J gene: TRBJ2-7; V gene: TRBV27; D gene: TRBD2; clone size: .
CDR3 DNA: TGCGCCAGCAGCCCGGAGACCGCCGTGAGCTCCTACGAGCAGTACTTC; CDR3 protein: CASSPETAVSSYEQYF; J gene: TRBJ2-7; V gene: TRBV4-1; D gene: .; clone size: .
CDR3 DNA: TGTGCCAGCAGTTACTCGCCACGGGGCGTAGATGGCTACACCTTC; CDR3 protein: CASSYSPRGVDGYTF; J gene: TRBJ1-2; V gene: TRBV6-6; D gene: .; clone size: .
CDR3 DNA: TGCGCCAGCAGTGTTTCGGGTGAGCAGTTCTTC; CDR3 protein: CASSVSGEQFF; J gene: TRBJ2-1; V gene: TRBV5-1; D gene: .; clone size: .
CDR3 DNA: TGTGCCAGCAGCACCCGCGGTGGCTCCTACGAGCAGTACTTC; CDR3 protein: CASSTRGGSYEQYF; J gene: TRBJ2-7; V gene: TRBV13; D gene: .; clone size: few
CDR3 DNA: TGCGCCAGCAGTGAGACGAGGATCTCCGGGACTAGCGGTACCGGGAATGAGCAGTTCTTC; CDR3 protein: CASSETRISGTSGTGNEQFF; J gene: TRBJ2-1; V gene: TRBV10-1; D gene: TRBD2; clone size: .
CDR3 DNA: TGTGCCAGCAGCTCCCGGGACGAGAACACCGGGGAGCTGTTTTTT; CDR3 protein: CASSSRDENTGELFF; J gene: TRBJ2-2; V gene: TRBV13; D gene: .; clone size: .
CDR3 DNA: TGTGCCAGCAGTTTAGGGACTGAAGCTTTCTTT; CDR3 protein: CASSLGTEAFF; J gene: TRBJ1-1; V gene: TRBV27; D gene: .; clone size: .
CDR3 DNA: TGCAGCGTGTACCACAGGGGGGGTGATGGGGCCAACGTCCTGACTTTC; CDR3 protein: CSVYHRGGDGANVLTF; J gene: TRBJ2-6; V gene: TRBV29-1; D gene: .; clone size: .
CDR3 DNA: TGTGCCAGCAGCTTGGGTATCGGAGAGGATGAGCAGTTCTTC; CDR3 protein: CASSLGIGEDEQFF; J gene: TRBJ2-1; V gene: TRBV11-2; D gene: .; clone size: .
CDR3 DNA: TGTGCCAGCAGTGAAGCGTTAATGGGAAATGGAAACACCATATATTTT; CDR3 protein: CASSEALMGNGNTIYF; J gene: TRBJ1-3; V gene: TRBV2; D gene: .; clone size: .
CDR3 DNA: TGTGCCTGGACATACCAATCTAGGAATGGCTACACCTTC; CDR3 protein: CAWTYQSRNGYTF; J gene: TRBJ1-2; V gene: TRBV30; D gene: .; clone size: .
CDR3 DNA: TGTGCTAGTGGTTCAGAGACGGGGGGCGAAGCTTTCTTT; CDR3 protein: CASGSETGGEAFF; J gene: TRBJ1-1; V gene: TRBV12-5; D gene: .; clone size: .
CDR3 DNA: TGTGCCAGCAGTCCCCGGGTCTCTGGAAACACCATATATTTT; CDR3 protein: CASSPRVSGNTIYF; J gene: TRBJ1-3; V gene: TRBV27; D gene: .; clone size: few
CDR3 DNA: TGTGCCAGCTGGTCTACAGGGAACACTGAAGCTTTCTTT; CDR3 protein: CASWSTGNTEAFF; J gene: TRBJ1-1; V gene: TRBV2; D gene: .; clone size: .
CDR3 DNA: TGTGCCAGCAGTTACGACCAGGGTAGAGATCAGCCCCAGCATTTT; CDR3 protein: CASSYDQGRDQPQHF; J gene: TRBJ1-5; V gene: TRBV6-5; D gene: .; clone size: .
CDR3 DNA: TGTGCCAGCAGTGAATGGGAACAGGGTGGACAGCCCCAGCATTTT; CDR3 protein: CASSEWEQGGQPQHF; J gene: TRBJ1-5; V gene: TRBV2; D gene: .; clone size: .
CDR3 DNA: TGTGCCAGCAGCTTGGAGGCAGTTAGCACAGATACGCAGTATTTT; CDR3 protein: CASSLEAVSTDTQYF; J gene: TRBJ2-3; V gene: TRBV7-6; D gene: .; clone size: .
CDR3 DNA: TGTGCCAGCAGCTTCTTGACAGGGGGATACGAGCAGTACTTC; CDR3 protein: CASSFLTGGYEQYF; J gene: TRBJ2-7; V gene: TRBV5-6; D gene: TRBD1; clone size: .
CDR3 DNA: TGTGCCAGCAGGAACTCCCTAGGGACCGGGGAGCTGTTTTTT; CDR3 protein: CASRNSLGTGELFF; J gene: TRBJ2-2; V gene: TRBV7-8; D gene: .; clone size: .
CDR3 DNA: TGTGCCAGAAGCTTCCTTAAAGTGACGAAGCCGTCCTACGAGCAGTACTTC; CDR3 protein: CARSFLKVTKPSYEQYF; J gene: TRBJ2-7; V gene: TRBV5-3; D gene: .; clone size: .
CDR3 DNA: TGTGCCAGTAGTCCGGGACCCCTTTCACCCCTCCACTTT; CDR3 protein: CASSPGPLSPLHF; J gene: TRBJ1-6; V gene: TRBV19; D gene: .; clone size: .
CDR3 DNA: TGTGCCAGCAGTTTAGAACCCGGGACGGTCTCCTACGAGCAGTACTTC; CDR3 protein: CASSLEPGTVSYEQYF; J gene: TRBJ2-7; V gene: TRBV27; D gene: .; clone size: .
CDR3 DNA: TGTGCCAGCAGCTTAGGGGGCGGGAGTAGCGCAGATACGCAGTATTTT; CDR3 protein: CASSLGGGSSADTQYF; J gene: TRBJ2-3; V gene: TRBV7-2; D gene: TRBD2; clone size: .
CDR3 DNA: TGTGCCAGTAGTATCTCGGACAGGGGGACTGAAGCTTTCTTT; CDR3 protein: CASSISDRGTEAFF; J gene: TRBJ1-1; V gene: TRBV19; D gene: TRBD1; clone size: .
CDR3 DNA: TGTGCCAGCTCCCCGGGTTTCGGCTACACCTTC; CDR3 protein: CASSPGFGYTF; J gene: TRBJ1-2; V gene: TRBV7-9; D gene: .; clone size: few
CDR3 DNA: TGTGCCAGTACCACCTCCCCGACAGCACACACTGAAGCTTTCTTT; CDR3 protein: CASTTSPTAHTEAFF; J gene: TRBJ1-1; V gene: TRBV19; D gene: .; clone size: .
CDR3 DNA: TGTGCCAGCAGTCTGAGACACTACACAGATACGCAGTATTTT; CDR3 protein: CASSLRHYTDTQYF; J gene: TRBJ2-3; V gene: TRBV6-6; D gene: .; clone size: .
CDR3 DNA: TGTGCCAGCAGCAGTCGCCAATCAAGGTATGAAGCTTTCTTT; CDR3 protein: CASSSRQSRYEAFF; J gene: TRBJ1-1; V gene: TRBV7-8; D gene: .; clone size: .
CDR3 DNA: TGTGCCAGCAGCTTGGGACTAGCGGGAGTGGAGACCCAGTACTTC; CDR3 protein: CASSLGLAGVETQYF; J gene: TRBJ2-5; V gene: TRBV5-6; D gene: TRBD2; clone size: once
CDR3 DNA: TGTGCCAGCAGCCCAGGCTTTACCTCCTATAATTCACCCCTCCACTTT; CDR3 protein: CASSPGFTSYNSPLHF; J gene: TRBJ1-6; V gene: TRBV14; D gene: .; clone size: once
CDR3 DNA: TGTGCCTGGAGGGGGTGGGCCGGGGAGCTGTTTTTT; CDR3 protein: CAWRGWAGELFF; J gene: TRBJ2-2; V gene: TRBV30; D gene: .; clone size: .
CDR3 DNA: TGCGCCAGCAGCCAAGCCGGGTACCGGGACAGGGGATTCCCTTATGGCTACACCTTC; CDR3 protein: CASSQAGYRDRGFPYGYTF; J gene: TRBJ1-2; V gene: TRBV4-3; D gene: TRBD1; clone size: once
CDR3 DNA: TGTGCCAGCAGAACCCTAGCGGGGGGGCCTAGAGAGCAGTACTTC; CDR3 protein: CASRTLAGGPREQYF; J gene: TRBJ2-7; V gene: TRBV7-2; D gene: TRBD2; clone size: .
CDR3 DNA: TGTGCCAGCGGGGGGACAGGGAACAATCAGCCCCAGCATTTT; CDR3 protein: CASGGTGNNQPQHF; J gene: TRBJ1-5; V gene: TRBV6-5; D gene: TRBD1; clone size: .